Listed below are T cell receptor beta chains from one sample, sequenced in a study of T-cell reconstitution after alpha-beta-depleted transplantation in children. TCRdb reprocessed the PCR reads with MiXCR, giving one entry per CDR3 protein. The sample yields about 980,000 distinct CDR3 sequences, around 30% seen once. The material sequenced was PBMCs, mostly from graft donor cells, taken 360 days after TCRalphabeta/CD19-depleted stem cell transplant. Receptors were obtained from a boy younger than two who had a stem cell transplant for SCID, so the T cells may come from the graft donor. Each CDR3 is given without its conserved first and last residue. The size field is filled for only some rows; it gives once, few, many or a size class.

V gene | clone size | CDR3 protein
TRBV5-5 | few | ASSLAGIMNTEAF
TRBV24-1 | many | ATPERGPYEQY
TRBV27 | . | ASLPRTGGYEQF
TRBV7-8 | few | ASSLRPSGVYNEQF
TRBV5-6 | . | ASSLPAAYGEQF
TRBV19 | few | ASSPRQGLPNQPQH
TRBV11-2 | . | ASSPIPDGRGYEQY
TRBV6-7 | few | ASSTTPWGNQPQH
TRBV20-1 | . | SARDDEWADTQY
TRBV20-1 | few | SARPTEGTDTQY
TRBV12-3/TRBV12-4 | many | ASSKSGGLSTDTQY
TRBV12-3/TRBV12-4 | . | ASSRSGDGETQY
TRBV28 | . | ASSPKRGASYEQY
TRBV9 | many | ASSVGIGGELF
TRBV24-1 | few | ATSDPDRRGDLTDTQY
TRBV27 | few | ASSLRPLGPDTQY
TRBV6-2/TRBV6-3 | few | ASSYLRGDQPQH
TRBV12-3/TRBV12-4 | . | ASTAGRETQY
TRBV5-5 | . | ASSFRPYTGELF
TRBV6-2/TRBV6-3 | . | ASTGQLAEQY
TRBV10-2 | few | ASTGRVNTGELF
TRBV5-1 | . | ASSFSGLAKNIQY
TRBV5-1 | . | ASSSLSSYNEQF
TRBV20-1 | . | SAPILGGETQY
TRBV29-1 | few | STKDGPPTDTQY
TRBV11-1 | . | ASSFRGTWWDEQF
TRBV7-3 | few | ASSPSPSSYNEQF
TRBV29-1 | few | SVEDSGRGALYGYT
TRBV29-1 | . | SAGALEYEQF
TRBV20-1 | . | SARDWTGVGYGYT
TRBV20-1 | once | SARWMSGPGTPSYNEQF
TRBV11-2 | . | ASSLSSGRGRAF
TRBV6-5 | . | ASSSGDRGSSYNSPLH
TRBV3-1 | few | ASSQGQVNTEAF
TRBV20-1 | many | SASSYNEQF
TRBV7-2 | . | ASRPQGTSGGAHEQY
TRBV2 | few | ASSRPGGPNIENTEAF
TRBV20-1 | few | SASVGTGISTDTQY
TRBV20-1 | . | SAPPFRGGKNIQY
TRBV18 | . | ASSPFGVGSYEQY
TRBV6-1 | few | ASSEMGIYEQY
TRBV4-1 | . | ASSQVGGPGAKETQY
TRBV12-3/TRBV12-4 | . | ASTAGDAKNIQY
TRBV29-1 | few | SVGGNRNTGELF
TRBV2 | . | ASSSLGQVTGELF
TRBV20-1 | . | SAISDRA
TRBV20-1 | few | SASRDALGTEAF
TRBV19 | few | ASNGFGGNIQY
TRBV24-1 | once | ATSALPRTSGIRTDTQY
TRBV7-7 | . | ASSLIHANQETQY
TRBV11-2 | . | ASSLDSRAGLSSYNEQF
TRBV7-8 | . | ASSIMDSYEQY
TRBV2 | few | ASNLEPGELF
TRBV3-1 | many | ASSQGSGGSTDTQY
TRBV7-6 | few | ASSGQPQETQY
TRBV4-2 | . | ASSRVELGGVRGGQETQY
TRBV20-1 | . | SARDPGTDINQPQH
TRBV5-1 | . | ASSGSPLLDRGIHEQF
TRBV6-2/TRBV6-3 | few | ASSYTGRKGLGEQY